Below are 16 T cell receptor beta chains sequenced from a single sample in a study of blood T cells in healthy people across ages. The authors ran a second PCR of 7 to 11 cycles using a sample-barcoded 5' primer and a J-beta primer mix. TCRdb called the 5' RACE reads again in MiXCR, with one record for every CDR3 protein. The table records roughly 1,500,000 distinct CDR3 sequences, approximately 42% of them present only once. Sequencing was done on a sample of blood. These TCRs come from a woman under 30 in good health.

The V and J genes are TRBV5-1 and TRBJ2-3; 7 positions match TRBD1. Germline assignment: CDR1 SGHRS and CDR2 YFSETQ. V shed 4 bases, J shed 2 bases, and the junction held 10 bases outside the gene matches. This CDR3 has 16 residues. The CDR3 region is CASSQKDRVITDTQYF. DNA for the CDR3: TGCGCCAGCAGCCAAAAAGACAGGGTTATCACAGATACGCAGTATTTT.

This clonotype came up a few times. This chain links TRBV6-6 with TRBJ1-3, with D possibly TRBD1 on 5 matching bases. This CDR3 has 14 residues. The V gene's germline CDR1 is MNHNY and CDR2 SVGAGI (reference sequence). Deletions cut 4 bases from V and 8 bases from J, with 15 bases between. The CDR3 reads CASSSPPGPHTIYF. The CDR3 coding sequence is TGTGCCAGCAGTTCCCCCCCGGGACCACACACCATATATTTT.

In this sample, this clonotype turned up a few times. This rearrangement joins TRBV18 to TRBJ2-3; 14 nucleotides line up with TRBD2. The CDR3 totals 17 residues. Germline values: CDR1 KGHSH, CDR2 LQKENI. The V gene end was trimmed by 4 bases and the J gene end by 4 bases; junction bases not matched to a gene: 7. The CDR3 DNA is TGTGCCAGCTCACGCCAGGGACTAGCGGGAGCTTCAGATACGCAGTATTTT. This codes for CASSRQGLAGASDTQYF. The entire variable domain, with the rest obtained from reference TRBV18 and TRBJ2-3, is as follows: NAGVMQNPRHLVRRRGQEARLRCSPMKGHSHVYWYRQLPEEGLKFMVYLQKENIIDESGMPKERFSAEFPKEGPSILRIQQVVRGDSAAYFCASSRQGLAGASDTQYFGPGTRLTVL.

The table lists this clonotype with a few counts. This chain uses TRBV3-1 with TRBJ1-5; D is uncertain. Trimming pared 3 bases from V and 8 bases from J, leaving 11 bases between. Germline V gene data show CDR1 as LGHDT and CDR2 as YNNKEL (reference sequence). The CDR3 totals 13 residues. The CDR3 loop is CASSQDTGKPQHF. CDR3 in DNA: TGTGCCAGCAGCCAGGATACGGGGAAGCCCCAGCATTTT.

The chain uses TRBV2 and TRBJ2-3; 7 nucleotides align to TRBD2. V lost 2 bases and J lost 0; bases outside the gene matches: 2. CDR3 length: 15 amino acids. Per germline, CDR1 SNHLY and CDR2 FYNNEI. CDR3 in DNA: TGTGCCAGCAGTGAAATGGGACTAAGCACAGATACGCAGTATTTT. Translating it yields CASSEMGLSTDTQYF.

The CDR3 coding sequence is TGTGCCAGCAGTTTAACGGCTAGCGGGGGTATGACCTACGAGCAGTACTTC. Its protein product is CASSLTASGGMTYEQYF. The chain joins TRBV12-3 or TRBV12-4 to TRBJ2-4, with 10 bases aligning to TRBD2. The DNA end is more similar to TRBJ2-7, so the J call may be wrong. This CDR3 spans 17 amino acids.

This clonotype was recorded a few times. CDR3 sequence reads: CASSLEITEGHPHTQYF. DNA of the CDR3: TGCGCCAGCAGCTTGGAGATTACAGAAGGTCATCCCCATACGCAGTATTTT. The J gene is TRBJ2-3, the V gene TRBV5-1; D gene uncertain. The V end lost 0 bases, the J end lost 7 bases, and 21 bases lay between the germline ends. Germline loops: CDR1 SGHRS, CDR2 YFSETQ. The CDR3 spans 17 residues.

This clonotype was counted ten times or more. The chain links TRBV6-2 or TRBV6-3 to TRBJ2-5, with 7 nucleotides matching TRBD1. Germline V CDR1 and CDR2: MNHEY, SVGEGT. This CDR3 has 15 residues. V trimming: 8 bases; J trimming: 2 bases; junction bases outside the gene matches: 11. Here the CDR3 reads CASQDRSRAQETQYF. CDR3 nucleotides: TGTGCCAGCCAGGACAGGTCGCGGGCGCAAGAGACCCAGTACTTC.

The genes are TRBV19 and TRBJ1-5, with no clear D. Trimming shortened V by 1 base and J by 0 bases, and 7 bases separated the two germline ends. The CDR3 has 15 residues. Germline CDR1 LNHDA, CDR2 SQIVND (reference sequence). CDR3 amino acids: CASSIGEYSNQPQHF. Written as DNA, the CDR3 is TGTGCCAGTAGTATAGGAGAATATAGCAATCAGCCCCAGCATTTT.

The V gene is TRBV7-9, the J gene TRBJ2-7, with D tentatively TRBD1 (5 bases). V was shortened by 2 bases and J by 7 bases, with 27 bases between the two germline ends. In germline, CDR1 is SEHNR, CDR2 FQNEAQ (reference sequence). This CDR3 has 18 residues. The DNA for the CDR3 is TGTGCCAGCAGCTTATCCCGGTTGGGGCACCACCTATTCAATGAGCAGTACTTC. Amino acids: CASSLSRLGHHLFNEQYF.

V is TRBV5-5 and J is TRBJ2-5; no clear D gene. The J call is uncertain, as TRBJ2-7 better fits the DNA end. The germline gives CDR1 SGHKS, CDR2 YYEKEE (reference sequence). The CDR3 has 15 amino acids. CDR3 loop: CASSSGWASPYEQYF. Here the CDR3 DNA reads TGTGCCAGCAGCTCCGGGTGGGCCTCTCCCTACGAGCAGTACTTC.

This clonotype was observed a handful of times. The chain recombines TRBV7-9 with TRBJ2-3, with 14 bases aligning to TRBD2. V lost 5 bases and J lost 2; bases outside the gene matches: 6. Germline values: CDR1 SEHNR, CDR2 FQNEAQ (reference sequence). The CDR3 length is 17 residues. The CDR3 bases are TGTGCCAGCAGCCCCCGGACTAGCGGGGGGCCCACAGATACGCAGTATTTT. This codes for CASSPRTSGGPTDTQYF.

This rearrangement joins TRBV7-9 to TRBJ1-2, with D perhaps TRBD1 (5 bases). CDR3 size: 16 residues. Trimming pared 7 bases from V and 0 bases from J, leaving 18 bases between. The germline V gene encodes CDR1 SEHNR and CDR2 FQNEAQ (reference sequence). The CDR3 nucleotides read TGTGCCAGCACCGCTCTGGGGGTCCCAGCTAACTATGGCTACACCTTC. This translates into CASTALGVPANYGYTF. Supplemented by reference TRBV7-9 and TRBJ1-2, the full variable domain reads DTGVSQNPRHKITKRGQNVTFRCDPISEHNRLYWYRQTLGQGPEFLTYFQNEAQLEKSRLLSDRFSAERPKGSFSTLEIQRTEQGDSAMYLCASTALGVPANYGYTFGSGTRLTVV.

The chain recombines TRBV2 with TRBJ1-5; possibly TRBD1 for D (6 bases). Germline V CDR1 and CDR2: SNHLY, FYNNEI. The CDR3 covers 14 residues. Trimming took 10 bases from V and 2 from J, leaving 15 bases between them. The CDR3 bases are TGTGCCACCCGGGACACGGGAGGCAATCAGCCCCAGCATTTT. Amino acids: CATRDTGGNQPQHF.

The chain employs TRBV30 and TRBJ2-5; the D gene is possibly TRBD2 (6 bases). CDR1 is GTSNPN, CDR2 SVGIG, per germline (reference sequence). The CDR3 extends over 11 amino acids. The V gene lost 0 bases and the J gene lost 11 bases, with 10 bases spanning the gap. The chain's CDR3 is CAWSVWGEQYF. CDR3 sequence (DNA): TGTGCCTGGAGTGTATGGGGGGAGCAGTACTTC.

The J gene is TRBJ1-4, the V gene TRBV2, with D possibly matching TRBD1 (5 bases). Germline CDR1 SNHLY, CDR2 FYNNEI. V lost 6 bases and J lost 6, with 14 bases in between. CDR3 size: 14 residues. The CDR3 is CASRSTVTDEKLFF. Written as DNA, the CDR3 is TGTGCCAGCAGGTCGACAGTCACTGATGAAAAACTGTTTTTT.